Below are 22 T cell receptor beta chains sequenced from a single sample in a study of graft-versus-host responses after intestinal transplantation. Sequencing used immunoSEQ multiplex PCR; TCRdb keeps in-frame clones, though not all of them. This table has about 90,000 clones, 75% to 95% appearing once. These receptors have no identified antigens. The sequencing used unstimulated CD8+ T cells sorted from spleen or lymph node cells, collected before intestinal transplant. These receptors originate from a human donor who received an intestinal transplant.

This clone was recorded only once. J is TRBJ1-3 and V is TRBV4-1, with a weak D call TRBD1 (5 bases). The ends were cut back, 0 bases at V and 2 bases at J, with 11 bases in the middle. CDR1 is MGHRA, CDR2 YSYEKL, per germline. This CDR3 is 16 amino acids long. The CDR3 sequence: CASSQDPPGTGNTIYF. As DNA, the CDR3 is TGCGCCAGCAGCCAAGATCCCCCAGGGACTGGAAACACCATATATTTT.

The CDR3: CASRPQGPHTGELFF. The CDR3 DNA follows: TGCGCCAGCAGGCCACAGGGGCCACACACCGGGGAGCTGTTTTTT. The chain combines TRBV4-1 with TRBJ2-2; TRBD1 matches at 7 bases. In germline, CDR1 is MGHRA, CDR2 YSYEKL. The trim removed 6 bases at V and 3 bases at J, leaving 7 bases unmatched. The CDR3 has 15 amino acids.

V usage is TRBV14 and J usage is TRBJ1-2, with a tentative D call TRBD1 (5 bases). Germline assignment: CDR1 SGHDN and CDR2 FVKESK. The length of the CDR3 is 15 residues. The ends were cut back, 1 base at V and 2 bases at J, with 11 bases in the middle. The CDR3 region has the DNA TGTGCCAGCAGCCAAGGACCAGGGAAAAACTATGGCTACACCTTC. Amino acid sequence: CASSQGPGKNYGYTF.

The rearrangement uses TRBV7-9 and TRBJ2-7; no clear D. V shed 2 bases and J shed 3 bases, with 11 bases lying between them. CDR1 is SEHNR and CDR2 is FQNEAQ in the germline V gene (reference sequence). This CDR3 is built from 14 residues. The CDR3 sequence is CASSLLPGSYEQYF. The CDR3 nucleotides read TGTGCCAGCAGCTTACTGCCAGGTAGCTACGAGCAGTACTTC.

The chain carries TRBV30 and TRBJ1-1; TRBD1 might be the D (6 bases). The V gene lost 0 bases and the J gene lost 4 bases, with 12 bases spanning the gap. Germline V gene data show CDR1 as GTSNPN and CDR2 as SVGIG (reference sequence). The CDR3 is 14 amino acids. The CDR3 sequence is CAWSVRGWITEAFF. The CDR3 DNA reads TGTGCCTGGAGTGTAAGGGGGTGGATCACTGAAGCTTTCTTT.

The chain carries TRBV6-1 and TRBJ2-7; D may be TRBD2 (6 bases). Germline-derived CDR1 and CDR2 are MNHNS and SASEGT. V dropped 2 bases and J dropped 7 bases, with 9 bases sitting between them. This CDR3 is built from 12 residues. The CDR3 spells CASSELGREQYF. In nucleotides, the CDR3 is TGTGCCAGCAGTGAACTGGGGAGGGAGCAGTACTTC.

A remark on this clone: The junction and the germline gene differ at one end; a read error may be behind it. V usage is TRBV11-2 and J usage is TRBJ1-1; a possible D gene is TRBD1 (6 bases). Germline CDR1 SGHAT, CDR2 FQNNGV. The CDR3 has 13 amino acids. CDR3 loop: CASSSRGNPEAFF. The CDR3 nucleotides read TGTGCCAGCAGCTCTAGGGGGAACCCTGAAGCTTTCTTT.

The gene calls are TRBV6-5 and TRBJ2-7, with unresolved D. From germline, CDR1 is MNHEY and CDR2 SVGAGI. V lost 5 bases, J lost 0 bases, and 11 bases lay in between. This CDR3 has 14 amino acids. The CDR3 loop is CASSRLTSSYEQYF. The CDR3 DNA reads TGTGCCAGCAGTCGACTCACGTCCTCCTACGAGCAGTACTTC.

The chain links TRBV9 to TRBJ2-2; 10 bases fit TRBD2. V dropped 3 bases and J dropped 0; count of bases not matched to a gene: 8. Germline lookup yields CDR1 SGDLS and CDR2 YYNGEE. There are 18 residues in the CDR3. In nucleotides, the CDR3 is TGTGCCAGCAGCGCAGGACTAGCGGAGATTACGAACACCGGGGAGCTGTTTTTT. It specifies CASSAGLAEITNTGELFF.

The CDR3: CASSSSEGLPYEQFF. In nucleotides, the CDR3 is TGTGCCAGCAGTTCCAGCGAGGGACTCCCCTATGAGCAGTTCTTC. This chain uses TRBV7-9 with TRBJ2-1; D is perhaps TRBD2 (6 bases). This CDR3 comprises 15 residues. From germline, CDR1 is SEHNR and CDR2 FQNEAQ (reference sequence). Deletions cut 6 bases from V and 8 bases from J, with 20 bases between.

V is TRBV19 and J is TRBJ2-3; TRBD1 matches 8 bases. Germline-derived CDR1 and CDR2 are LNHDA and SQIVND (reference sequence). With V trimmed by 5 bases and J by 0 bases, 25 bases remained unmatched. This CDR3 region has 22 residues. DNA for the CDR3: TGTGCCAGTAGTCCCGTAGGGACCATGACAGGGGCCCTTCGACCTAGCACAGATACGCAGTATTTT. Its translation is CASSPVGTMTGALRPSTDTQYF.

The chain combines TRBV7-2 with TRBJ1-2; tentatively, D is TRBD1 (6 bases). CDR3 length: 15 residues. Germline CDR1 is SGHTA and CDR2 is FQGNSA. Deletions cut 3 bases from V and 6 bases from J, with 17 bases between. The CDR3 DNA follows: TGTGCCAGCAGCTTGGCCCTATGGGGGGGCGATGGCTACACCTTC. It is translated as CASSLALWGGDGYTF.

The V call is TRBV6-5, the J call TRBJ2-1, with 7 bases aligning to TRBD2. The CDR3 is 13 residues long. Germline values: CDR1 MNHEY, CDR2 SVGAGI. Trimming removed 6 bases from V and 9 bases from J; junction bases left unmatched: 8. The CDR3 protein is CASRWREYGEQFF. The DNA of the CDR3 is TGTGCCAGCAGGTGGCGGGAGTATGGTGAGCAGTTCTTC.

The rearrangement joins TRBV5-6 to TRBJ2-3; D may be TRBD2 (7 bases). Trimming took off 6 bases at V and 1 base at J, with 18 bases between the two ends. CDR3 length: 16 residues. Germline values: CDR1 SGHDT, CDR2 YYEEEE. The CDR3, as DNA: TGTGCCAGCACCCTGGGGGGGGCGAGGGGCACAGATACGCAGTATTTT. Translation: CASTLGGARGTDTQYF.

The chain couples TRBV5-6 to TRBJ2-3, with 12 bases that match TRBD2. CDR3 length: 18 residues. The J segment lost 4 bases and the V segment lost 3 bases, leaving 12 bases of the junction unmatched. Germline CDR1 SGHDT, CDR2 YYEEEE. The CDR3 is CASSSATLAGGPPDTQYF. The CDR3 nucleotides are TGTGCCAGCAGCTCCGCCACTCTAGCGGGAGGGCCCCCAGATACGCAGTATTTT.

This clone was detected only once. The rearrangement uses TRBV5-1 and TRBJ2-5, with 7 bases identical to TRBD2. Trimming took 1 base from V and 2 from J; bases not matched to a gene: 5. CDR1 and CDR2 from the germline V gene are SGHRS and YFSETQ. CDR3 length equals 15 residues. This CDR3 reads CASSLWGGNQETQYF. As DNA, the CDR3 is TGCGCCAGCAGCTTGTGGGGGGGGAATCAAGAGACCCAGTACTTC.

With regard to this clone: Other nucleotide sequences in the sample specify the same CDR3. The chain combines TRBV14 with TRBJ2-7; 9 positions agree with TRBD1. Trimming cost V 3 bases and J 2 bases; bases outside gene matches: 2. The CDR3 spans 14 residues. Per germline, CDR1 SGHDN and CDR2 FVKESK. The CDR3 nucleotides read TGTGCCAGCAGCCAGGGGACAGGGACCTACGAGCAGTACTTC. Its translation is CASSQGTGTYEQYF.

The rearrangement uses TRBV11-2 and TRBJ2-7; D gene uncertain. Looked up from germline, CDR1 is SGHAT and CDR2 is FQNNGV. This CDR3 is built from 17 residues. Between the trimmed V and J ends, which lost 7 bases and 1 base, there was a span of 23 bases. CDR3 coding DNA: TGTGCCAGCACAGTCCCTCCAGGTCATTCCTTTTCCTACGAGCAGTACTTC. It codes for CASTVPPGHSFSYEQYF.

The chain is built from TRBV9 and TRBJ2-7; 11 nucleotides match TRBD2. Germline V lookup: CDR1 SGDLS, CDR2 YYNGEE. The CDR3 has 15 amino acids. The V and J ends lost 4 bases and 1 base, in that order; junction bases with no gene match: 4. The chain's CDR3 is CASSPTSGTSYEQYF. The CDR3 region has the DNA TGTGCCAGCAGCCCGACTAGCGGGACTTCCTACGAGCAGTACTTC.

This sequence joins TRBV29-1 and TRBJ1-2; D possibly corresponds to TRBD1 (6 bases). CDR3 length: 15 amino acids. The V gene lost 0 bases and the J gene lost 3 bases, with 14 bases spanning the gap. Germline values: CDR1 SQVTM, CDR2 ANQGSEA. The CDR3 spells CSVEDRANRDYGYTF. For the CDR3, the DNA is TGCAGCGTTGAAGATCGCGCGAACAGGGACTATGGCTACACCTTC. The variable domain in full, completed from reference TRBV29-1 and TRBJ1-2, reads SAVISQKPSRDICQRGTSLTIQCQVDSQVTMMFWYRQQPGQSLTLIATANQGSEATYESGFVIDKFPISRPNLTFSTLTVSNMSPEDSSIYLCSVEDRANRDYGYTFGSGTRLTVV.

The rearrangement joins TRBV7-9 to TRBJ1-2; D call uncertain. The length of the CDR3 is 13 residues. Trimming removed 5 bases from V and 8 bases from J, with 15 bases in between. CDR1 and CDR2 from the germline V gene are SEHNR and FQNEAQ (reference sequence). The DNA for the CDR3 is TGTGCCAGCAGCACGGCGGAACCTGGCGGCTACACCTTC. Its protein product is CASSTAEPGGYTF. Full variable domain (rest looked up from reference TRBV7-9 and TRBJ1-2): DTGVSQNPRHKITKRGQNVTFRCDPISEHNRLYWYRQTLGQGPEFLTYFQNEAQLEKSRLLSDRFSAERPKGSFSTLEIQRTEQGDSAMYLCASSTAEPGGYTFGSGTRLTVV.

The genes are TRBV4-1 and TRBJ2-1; 7 bases fit TRBD1. The germline CDR1 and CDR2 sequences are MGHRA and YSYEKL. The CDR3 length is 16 residues. V gave up 1 base and J gave up 0 bases; unmatched junction bases: 3. The CDR3 coding sequence is TGCGCCAGCAGCCAAGCGGGACAGCCCTCCTACAATGAGCAGTTCTTC. Translating gives CASSQAGQPSYNEQFF.